This T cell receptor (beta chain) was sequenced during a study of T cell changes during pregnancy in multiple sclerosis. The assay was immunoSEQ multiplex PCR, and TCRdb's table has in-frame clones only and misses some. In the table there are 40,000 or so clones, about 90% of which are singletons. Germline V gives CDR1 SGHKS, CDR2 YYEKEE (reference sequence). With 5 bases clipped from V and 0 bases from J, the junction kept 12 bases outside the gene matches. This CDR3 is built from 18 residues. This TCR came from a female donor in good health, enrolled as a control in a pregnancy study. The chain employs TRBV5-5 and TRBJ2-5, with TRBD2 identical over 11 bases. Sample: CD4+ T cells from peripheral blood mononuclear cells, taken in the third trimester of pregnancy. The chain's CDR3 is CASRRLAGPNPYQETQYF. In nucleotides, the CDR3 is TGTGCCAGCAGGCGACTAGCGGGACCGAACCCGTACCAAGAGACCCAGTACTTC.